The 24 T cell receptor beta chains given below trace back to one sample, sequenced in a study of PD-L1 blockade in urothelial cancer. Noted time point: peripheral blood 6 weeks after treatment start. TCRdb's table, derived via immunoSEQ multiplex PCR, lists solely in-frame clones and lacks some. The repertoire consists of 48,000 or so clones, with more than 80% occurring once and the leading ten covering 8.8%. The material was PBMCs, obtained around atezolizumab (anti-PD-L1) treatment. These receptors were taken from a man aged 70 or older with urothelial cancer.

The chain employs TRBV19 and TRBJ1-5; 8 bases align to TRBD1. This CDR3 is 15 amino acids long. Germline V gene lookup returns CDR1 LNHDA and CDR2 SQIVND (reference sequence). The V segment lost 4 bases and the J segment 7 bases; nucleotides outside the gene matches: 9. The CDR3 DNA follows: TGTGCCAGTAGTAAACAAGGACAGGGAAAGCAGCCCCAGCATTTT. This translates into CASSKQGQGKQPQHF.

This clone was counted once. This chain connects TRBV27 to TRBJ2-3; D might be TRBD2 (6 bases). With 6 bases removed from V and 0 bases from J, the gap between germline ends came to 19 bases. The CDR3 runs 17 residues. The germline V gene encodes CDR1 MNHEY and CDR2 SMNVEV (reference sequence). As DNA, the CDR3 is TGTGCCAGCAGCCTCGTCGGGGGATCTCCTAGCACAGATACGCAGTATTTT. Its protein is CASSLVGGSPSTDTQYF.

CDR3 in amino acids: CASSPGTSFQPQHF. The CDR3 coding sequence is TGTGCCAGCAGTCCCGGGACATCGTTTCAGCCCCAGCATTTT. V and J are TRBV6-5 and TRBJ1-5, with D perhaps TRBD1 (6 bases). The CDR3 has 14 amino acids. Looked up from germline, CDR1 is MNHEY and CDR2 is SVGAGI. V was trimmed by 5 bases and J by 6 bases, leaving 14 bases between them.

In its sample, this clone was seen once. This sequence joins TRBV9 and TRBJ1-2; tentatively, D is TRBD1 (5 bases). This CDR3 spans 15 amino acids. The germline V gene has CDR1 SGDLS and CDR2 YYNGEE. The V end was cut by 0 bases, the J end by 0 bases, with 9 bases between. The CDR3 region is CASSVGQGPNYGYTF. The CDR3, as DNA: TGTGCCAGCAGCGTAGGGCAGGGCCCTAACTATGGCTACACCTTC.

The chain links TRBV9 to TRBJ2-5, with TRBD2 matching 7 bases. The CDR3 has 13 residues. The germline V gene encodes CDR1 SGDLS and CDR2 YYNGEE. J lost 0 bases, V lost 4 bases, and 0 bases had no gene match. The CDR3 here is CASSSGNQETQYF. The CDR3 region has the DNA TGTGCCAGCAGCAGCGGGAACCAAGAGACCCAGTACTTC. Filled out from reference TRBV9 and TRBJ2-5, the complete variable domain reads DSGVTQTPKHLITATGQRVTLRCSPRSGDLSVYWYQQSLDQGLQFLIQYYNGEERAKGNILERFSAQQFPDLHSELNLSSLELGDSALYFCASSSGNQETQYFGPGTRLLVL.

The chain is built from TRBV6-6 and TRBJ2-3; a weak D match, TRBD2 (6 bases). Looked up from germline, CDR1 is MNHNY and CDR2 is SVGAGI (reference sequence). The ends were cut back, 7 bases at V and 2 bases at J, with 13 bases in the middle. The CDR3 contains 14 residues. CDR3 nucleotides: TGTGCCAGCAAGGATAGCGGAAACACAGATACGCAGTATTTT. This encodes CASKDSGNTDTQYF.

This chain joins TRBV10-1 and TRBJ2-1, with 13 bases that match TRBD2. V shed 4 bases, J shed 7 bases, and the junction held 7 bases outside the gene matches. Germline V gene sequence: CDR1 WNHNN, CDR2 SYGVQD (reference sequence). The CDR3 has 16 amino acids. The CDR3 here is CASSVDGTSGINEQFF. The CDR3 nucleotides are TGCGCCAGCAGTGTAGACGGGACTAGCGGGATTAATGAGCAGTTCTTC.

This clone has just one count. V is TRBV2 and J is TRBJ1-5; TRBD1 matches 10 bases. J gave up 5 bases and V 6 bases, and 10 bases lay outside the gene matches. The CDR3 loop spans 16 amino acids. CDR1 and CDR2 from the germline V gene are SNHLY and FYNNEI. Here the CDR3 DNA reads TGTGCCAGCAGACCGTCGGGGGACAGGGGATATCAGCCCCAGCATTTT. This sequence encodes CASRPSGDRGYQPQHF. Drawing the rest from reference TRBV2 and TRBJ1-5, the complete variable domain is EPEVTQTPSHQVTQMGQEVILRCVPISNHLYFYWYRQILGQKVEFLVSFYNNEISEKSEIFDDQFSVERPDGSNFTLKIRSTKLEDSAMYFCASRPSGDRGYQPQHFGDGTRLSIL.

J is TRBJ2-2 and V is TRBV18, with D perhaps matching TRBD1 (6 bases). This CDR3 is 15 amino acids long. Germline V gene sequence: CDR1 KGHSH, CDR2 LQKENI. Trimming removed 4 bases at V and 3 bases at J, with 12 bases between. CDR3 sequence (DNA): TGTGCCAGCTCACGACAACAGGGATACACCGGGGAGCTGTTTTTT. Protein sequence: CASSRQQGYTGELFF.

The genes are TRBV9 and TRBJ2-7, with 9 nucleotides matching TRBD2. The CDR3 covers 15 residues. Germline trimming cut 0 bases from V and 3 bases from J; bases unmatched to any gene: 4. The germline V gene encodes CDR1 SGDLS and CDR2 YYNGEE. CDR3 residues: CASSVDGGRVYEQYF. DNA of the CDR3: TGTGCCAGCAGCGTAGATGGCGGGAGGGTCTACGAGCAGTACTTC.

The chain carries TRBV30 and TRBJ2-7; 7 bases map to TRBD2. There are 13 residues in the CDR3. Germline trimming cut 4 bases from V and 6 bases from J; bases unmatched to any gene: 9. Germline V gene lookup returns CDR1 GTSNPN and CDR2 SVGIG (reference sequence). CDR3 residues: CAWKAGVDLEQYF. The CDR3 DNA reads as TGTGCCTGGAAGGCGGGAGTAGATCTCGAGCAGTACTTC.

The CDR3 protein is CASSTTDRLNTEAFF. CDR3 DNA sequence: TGTGCCAGCAGTACGACAGACAGGTTGAACACTGAAGCTTTCTTT. The chain combines TRBV28 with TRBJ1-1, with TRBD1 as a possible D gene (6 bases). This CDR3 is 15 amino acids long. V was cut by 5 bases and J by 0 bases, with 13 bases left in between. CDR1 MDHEN and CDR2 SYDVKM come from the germline V gene.

This clone was observed once. The V and J genes are TRBV15 and TRBJ2-7, with D perhaps TRBD1 (5 bases). With 0 bases removed from V and 6 bases from J, the gap between germline ends came to 9 bases. Germline CDR1 reads LNHNV; CDR2 reads YYDKDF (reference sequence). The CDR3 runs 13 residues. CDR3 DNA: TGTGCCACCAGCAGAGATCCAGGGTTCGAGCAGTACTTC. Translating it yields CATSRDPGFEQYF.

The chain combines TRBV28 with TRBJ2-3; 8 positions match TRBD1. The CDR3 is 16 amino acids. The germline gives CDR1 MDHEN, CDR2 SYDVKM. The V segment lost 2 bases and the J segment 3 bases; nucleotides outside the gene matches: 7. CDR3 protein: CASSLRTGWGTDTQYF. DNA of the CDR3: TGTGCCAGCAGTTTAAGGACAGGGTGGGGTACAGATACGCAGTATTTT.

The chain combines TRBV5-6 with TRBJ2-3; TRBD1 matches 8 bases. Looked up from germline, CDR1 is SGHDT and CDR2 is YYEEEE. J lost 2 bases, V lost 4 bases, and 6 bases had no gene match. The CDR3 is 15 residues long. For the CDR3, the DNA is TGTGCCAGCAGCCCGGGACAGGTTCTCACAGATACGCAGTATTTT. Amino acids: CASSPGQVLTDTQYF.

This clone was found a few times. The chain recombines TRBV10-3 with TRBJ1-1; D may be TRBD1 (6 bases). In germline, CDR1 is ENHRY, CDR2 SYGVKD. The V end lost 3 bases, the J end lost 3 bases, and 8 bases lay between the germline ends. The CDR3 is 13 amino acids. CDR3 sequence: CAISDWTDTEAFF. The CDR3 DNA is TGTGCCATCAGTGACTGGACAGACACTGAAGCTTTCTTT.

This clone was recorded only once. This chain uses TRBV6-1 with TRBJ2-1; 7 bases line up with TRBD2. The CDR3 contains 14 residues. Germline V gives CDR1 MNHNS, CDR2 SASEGT. V dropped 6 bases and J dropped 2; count of bases not matched to a gene: 4. The CDR3 DNA reads as TGTGCCAGCAGCGGGGGACTACCCTACAATGAGCAGTTCTTC. It translates to CASSGGLPYNEQFF.

V is TRBV18 and J is TRBJ1-2, with D unclear. This CDR3 contains 16 residues. V was pared by 2 bases and J by 5 bases, with 18 bases between. Per the germline V gene, CDR1 is KGHSH and CDR2 is LQKENI. Here the CDR3 DNA reads TGTGCCAGCTCACCAACTGGTTTCAATCCGGGGTATGGCTACACCTTC. As protein: CASSPTGFNPGYGYTF.

This clone was found once. The CDR3 DNA reads as TGTGCCAGCAGCCCCCGGGGGGAGGGAGACTATGGCTACACCTTC. Its translation is CASSPRGEGDYGYTF. The chain recombines TRBV7-8 with TRBJ1-2; D is possibly TRBD1 (5 bases). This CDR3 is built from 15 residues. V was cut by 5 bases and J by 3 bases, with 16 bases left in between. Per the germline V gene, CDR1 is SGHVS and CDR2 is FQNEAQ.

The chain is built from TRBV30 and TRBJ1-2; no definite D call. In germline, CDR1 is GTSNPN, CDR2 SVGIG (reference sequence). The ends were cut back, 3 bases at V and 7 bases at J, with 15 bases in the middle. This CDR3 is 13 amino acids long. The CDR3 is CAWRAESGRGYTF. In nucleotides, the CDR3 is TGTGCCTGGAGGGCTGAGAGCGGACGTGGCTACACCTTC.

The V call is TRBV28, the J call TRBJ2-3; tentatively, D is TRBD1 (5 bases). The germline gives CDR1 MDHEN, CDR2 SYDVKM. V shed 8 bases and J shed 2 bases, with 11 bases lying between them. The CDR3 is 13 residues long. The CDR3 coding sequence is TGTGCCAGCTTACTTGGGGCCACAGATACGCAGTATTTT. Amino acids: CASLLGATDTQYF.

The chain uses TRBV6-1 and TRBJ1-1; D gene unclear. Germline CDR1 MNHNS, CDR2 SASEGT. The V end was cut by 4 bases, the J end by 6 bases, with 18 bases between. This CDR3 is built from 15 residues. The CDR3 region is CASSAGTAGNAEAFF. CDR3 in DNA: TGTGCCAGCAGTGCCGGTACAGCTGGCAATGCTGAAGCTTTCTTT.

The chain joins TRBV4-1 to TRBJ2-5; a weak D match, TRBD1 (6 bases). The V end lost 1 base, the J end lost 0 bases, and 12 bases lay between the germline ends. The CDR3 has 16 residues. From germline, CDR1 is MGHRA and CDR2 YSYEKL. The CDR3 sequence is CASSQVLRGNQETQYF. The CDR3 DNA is TGCGCCAGCAGCCAAGTGCTTAGGGGGAACCAAGAGACCCAGTACTTC.

This clone has a handful of counts. The J gene is TRBJ1-5, the V gene TRBV30, with D possibly matching TRBD1 (5 bases). Trimming cost V 3 bases and J 5 bases, with 8 bases left between them. This CDR3 is 12 amino acids long. Looked up from germline, CDR1 is GTSNPN and CDR2 is SVGIG (reference sequence). The CDR3 bases are TGTGCCTGGAGCACAGGTTATCAGCCCCAGCATTTT. It translates to CAWSTGYQPQHF.